The TCR beta chain described here comes from a study of T cells after posttransplantation cyclophosphamide. After removal of 10 bases from V and 9 bases from J, the junction contained 11 bases not matched to a gene. This CDR3 contains 13 residues. The germline V gene has CDR1 MNHEY and CDR2 SMNVEV (reference sequence). Study outcomes and limitations: Recipient CMV seropositivity and CMV reactivation strongly tracked TRB clonality. Skin or GI-infiltrating T cells shared few TRB sequences with blood. Donor-recipient repertoire similarity was low at 1-2 months, rising over year one.

This clone has at least ten counts. Its antigen is still unknown. Peripheral blood was collected from the related graft donor on the marrow donation day. Generated by immunoSEQ multiplex PCR, the TCRdb table keeps only in-frame clones and is missing some. The sample shows under 45,000 clones, none of them appearing just once. V is TRBV27 and J is TRBJ2-1, with 8 bases identical to TRBD2. The TCR comes from a woman aged 45-59 years in good health and a related stem cell transplant donor. Sequencing was carried out using PBMCs. This chain's CDR3 is CATRSGLVGEQFF. CDR3 nucleotide sequence: TGTGCCACCCGCTCGGGACTAGTTGGTGAGCAGTTCTTC.